A selection of T cell receptor beta chains follows, all from one sample in a study of OX40 agonist ivuxolimab in advanced cancers. Repertoires were generated with immunoSEQ multiplex PCR, while TCRdb's copy carries only in-frame clones and drops some. The data show some 65,000 clones, with around nine tenths seen just once and 0.38% held by the top ten. Sequenced here: CD4+ or CD8+ T cells sorted from blood, sampled in a trial of the OX40 agonist ivuxolimab. Source of these receptors: an adult with an advanced solid tumor such as melanoma, head and neck, liver or kidney cancer. Both conserved end residues are part of each CDR3. A D gene is named only where the DNA matches it firmly. A row's size may be missing; if present it is once, few, many or a size class.

J | V | D | size | CDR3 | DNA
TRBJ1-1 | TRBV18 | - | - | CASSPFEQSQEAFF | TGTGCCAGCTCACCATTCGAGCAGAGCCAAGAAGCTTTCTTT
TRBJ1-3 | TRBV7-9 | - | few | CASSFARAPAGNTIYF | TGTGCCAGCAGTTTTGCCAGGGCGCCGGCTGGAAACACCATATATTTT
TRBJ2-3 | TRBV4-2 | TRBD2 | - | CASSPFGSGGTDTQYF | TGTGCCAGCAGCCCCTTCGGTAGCGGGGGGACAGATACGCAGTATTTT
TRBJ1-3 | TRBV5-1 | - | - | CASSLGRQSGNTIYF | TGCGCCAGCAGCTTGGGGCGGCAATCTGGAAACACCATATATTTT
TRBJ2-7 | TRBV5-4 | - | - | CASSRDPLDYGEQYF | TGTGCCAGCAGCAGGGACCCGCTAGACTACGGGGAGCAGTACTTC
TRBJ2-3 | TRBV12-5 | - | - | CAGSRDLVTDTQYF | TGTGCTGGTTCGAGGGACCTAGTCACAGATACGCAGTATTTT
TRBJ2-3 | TRBV7-6 | - | - | CASSPHSDTQYF | TGTGCCAGCAGCCCCCACTCCGATACGCAGTATTTT
TRBJ2-3 | TRBV6-1 | TRBD2 | - | CASSEQRGTTDTQYF | TGTGCCAGCAGTGAACAGCGGGGGACCACAGATACGCAGTATTTT
TRBJ1-2 | TRBV2 | - | - | CASNPRGVYYGYTF | TGTGCCAGCAATCCGCGGGGCGTTTATTATGGCTACACCTTC
TRBJ1-5 | TRBV6-4 | - | - | CASSDSGQGSNQPQHF | TGTGCCAGCAGTGACTCAGGGCAGGGAAGCAATCAGCCCCAGCATTTT
TRBJ2-1 | TRBV9 | TRBD2 | - | CASSVAGLDHNEQFF | TGTGCCAGCAGCGTAGCTGGACTAGATCACAATGAGCAGTTCTTC
TRBJ1-1 | TRBV2 | - | - | CASSPALNTEAFF | TGTGCCAGCAGTCCGGCCTTGAACACTGAAGCTTTCTTT
TRBJ1-2 | TRBV5-8 | TRBD1 | - | CASSLGDRGHGYTF | TGTGCCAGCAGCTTGGGGGACAGGGGCCATGGCTACACCTTC
TRBJ1-5 | TRBV11-3 | - | - | CASSRIKYSNQPQHF | TGTGCCAGCAGCCGGATCAAGTATAGCAATCAGCCCCAGCATTTT
TRBJ2-2 | TRBV5-1 | TRBD1 | - | CASSLSGQHTGELFF | TGCGCCAGCAGCTTGTCGGGACAGCACACCGGGGAGCTGTTTTTT
TRBJ2-3 | TRBV4-1 | TRBD2 | - | CASCRGGQDTQYF | TGCGCCAGTTGTCGGGGGGGCCAAGATACGCAGTATTTT
TRBJ2-7 | TRBV11-1 | - | - | CASSLMASYEQYF | TGTGCCAGCAGCTTAATGGCTTCCTACGAGCAGTACTTC
TRBJ1-1 | TRBV19 | - | - | CASSMSPGSTEAFF | TGTGCCAGTAGTATGTCGCCTGGGTCCACTGAAGCTTTCTTT
TRBJ2-1 | TRBV7-8 | - | - | CASSPRGGYSYNEQFF | TGTGCCAGCAGCCCCAGGGGGGGGTACTCCTACAATGAGCAGTTCTTC
TRBJ1-3 | TRBV19 | TRBD1 | - | CASSQQGPPSGNTIYF | TGTGCCAGTAGCCAACAGGGGCCCCCATCTGGAAACACCATATATTTT
TRBJ2-4 | TRBV14 | TRBD2 | - | CASSPFPLAGAFLKNIQYF | TGTGCCAGCAGCCCTTTTCCACTAGCGGGGGCCTTCCTGAAAAACATTCAGTACTTC
TRBJ1-4 | TRBV6-5 | - | - | CASSYSGQGGGEKLFF | TGTGCCAGCAGTTACTCGGGGCAGGGAGGAGGTGAAAAACTGTTTTTT
TRBJ1-6 | TRBV5-6 | - | - | CASSPPTVTNSPLHF | TGTGCCAGCAGCCCTCCGACAGTTACGAATTCACCCCTCCACTTT
TRBJ1-2 | TRBV7-2 | - | - | CASSPRRVGSGNGYTF | TGTGCCAGCAGCCCCCGGAGGGTAGGATCAGGGAATGGCTACACCTTC
TRBJ1-1 | TRBV4-3 | - | - | CASSQATENTEAFF | TGCGCCAGCAGCCAAGCGACGGAGAACACTGAAGCTTTCTTT
TRBJ1-3 | TRBV5-4 | - | once | CASSLGGMSGNTIYF | TGTGCCAGCAGCTTGGGGGGAATGTCCGGAAACACCATATATTTT
TRBJ1-2 | TRBV5-8 | - | - | CASSRGEYYGYTF | TGTGCCAGCAGTCGAGGGGAGTACTATGGCTACACCTTC
TRBJ2-6 | TRBV6-5 | - | - | CASRPRPGGANVLTF | TGTGCCAGCAGACCCCGTCCGGGGGGGGCCAACGTCCTGACTTTC
TRBJ2-5 | TRBV5-4 | TRBD2 | - | CASSLDGGEGETQYF | TGTGCCAGCAGCTTGGACGGGGGGGAAGGCGAGACCCAGTACTTC
TRBJ1-2 | TRBV5-8 | TRBD1 | - | CASSLPGTGGAYGYTF | TGTGCCAGCAGCTTACCCGGGACAGGGGGCGCCTATGGCTACACCTTC
TRBJ1-1 | TRBV19 | - | - | CASRTSRTLNTEAFF | TGTGCCAGTAGAACTTCCCGGACCTTGAACACTGAAGCTTTCTTT
TRBJ1-5 | TRBV5-6 | - | - | CASSFGPGNQPQHF | TGTGCCAGCAGCTTCGGACCAGGCAATCAGCCCCAGCATTTT
TRBJ2-7 | TRBV7-2 | - | - | CASSKPSYEQYF | TGTGCCAGCAGCAAACCCTCCTACGAGCAGTACTTC
TRBJ1-6 | TRBV7-8 | - | - | CASSLIQPPNNSPLHF | TGTGCCAGCAGCTTAATCCAGCCGCCTAATAATTCACCCCTCCACTTT
TRBJ1-6 | TRBV9 | - | few | CASSVATAYNSPLHF | TGTGCCAGCAGCGTAGCCACAGCTTATAATTCACCCCTCCACTTT
TRBJ2-3 | TRBV5-1 | - | - | CASSLTGHHTDTQYF | TGCGCCAGCAGCTTGACCGGACACCACACAGATACGCAGTATTTT
TRBJ2-2 | TRBV6-4 | TRBD2 | - | CASSLASGGANTGELFF | TGTGCCAGCAGCCTGGCTAGCGGGGGGGCGAACACCGGGGAGCTGTTTTTT
TRBJ1-5 | TRBV12-5 | - | - | CATKGQLNQPQHF | TGTGCTACCAAAGGACAGTTAAATCAGCCCCAGCATTTT
TRBJ1-5 | TRBV27 | - | - | CASSSSPNQPQHF | TGTGCCAGCAGTTCCTCCCCCAATCAGCCCCAGCATTTT
TRBJ2-7 | TRBV13 | TRBD1 | - | CASSLTGDYEQYF | TGTGCCAGCAGTCTAACAGGGGACTACGAGCAGTACTTC
TRBJ2-2 | TRBV9 | TRBD2 | - | CASSVSSGYTGELFF | TGTGCCAGCAGCGTGAGTAGCGGGTACACCGGGGAGCTGTTTTTT
TRBJ1-4 | TRBV5-6 | TRBD1 | - | CASSLLGTGNEKLFF | TGTGCCAGCAGCTTGCTGGGGACAGGGAATGAAAAACTGTTTTTT
TRBJ1-2 | TRBV5-5 | TRBD1 | - | CASSLTGGFGYTF | TGTGCCAGCAGCTTGACAGGGGGCTTTGGCTACACCTTC
TRBJ1-6 | TRBV7-9 | - | - | CASTGRRGSSYNSPLHF | TGTGCCAGCACTGGGCGGAGAGGGAGCTCCTATAATTCACCCCTCCACTTT
TRBJ1-3 | TRBV10-3 | TRBD1 | few | CAIRGVRTGNRSSGNTIYF | TGTGCCATCAGGGGTGTTCGGACAGGGAATAGGAGCTCTGGAAACACCATATATTTT
TRBJ2-7 | TRBV12-5 | - | once | CASGLSRGIMDEQYF | TGTGCTAGTGGTTTATCCCGGGGAATTATGGATGAGCAGTACTTC
TRBJ2-3 | TRBV7-2 | - | - | CASKGGPLGDTQYF | TGTGCCAGCAAAGGCGGGCCTCTCGGGGATACGCAGTATTTT
TRBJ2-1 | TRBV4-1 | - | few | CASSQDDGAIEQFF | TGCGCCAGCAGCCAAGATGATGGCGCTATCGAGCAGTTCTTC